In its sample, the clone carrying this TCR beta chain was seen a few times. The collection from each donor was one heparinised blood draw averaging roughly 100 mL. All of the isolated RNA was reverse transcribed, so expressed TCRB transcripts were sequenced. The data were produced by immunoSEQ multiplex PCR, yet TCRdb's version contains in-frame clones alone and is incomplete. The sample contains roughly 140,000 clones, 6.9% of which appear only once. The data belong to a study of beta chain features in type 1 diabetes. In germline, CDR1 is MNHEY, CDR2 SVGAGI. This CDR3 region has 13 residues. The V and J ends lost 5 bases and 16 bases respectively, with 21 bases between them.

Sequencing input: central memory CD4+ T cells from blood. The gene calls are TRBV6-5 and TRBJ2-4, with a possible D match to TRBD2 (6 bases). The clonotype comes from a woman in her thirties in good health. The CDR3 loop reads CASSEAVGLAKYF. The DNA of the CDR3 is TGTGCCAGCAGTGAAGCGGTAGGCCTAGCGAAATACTTC.